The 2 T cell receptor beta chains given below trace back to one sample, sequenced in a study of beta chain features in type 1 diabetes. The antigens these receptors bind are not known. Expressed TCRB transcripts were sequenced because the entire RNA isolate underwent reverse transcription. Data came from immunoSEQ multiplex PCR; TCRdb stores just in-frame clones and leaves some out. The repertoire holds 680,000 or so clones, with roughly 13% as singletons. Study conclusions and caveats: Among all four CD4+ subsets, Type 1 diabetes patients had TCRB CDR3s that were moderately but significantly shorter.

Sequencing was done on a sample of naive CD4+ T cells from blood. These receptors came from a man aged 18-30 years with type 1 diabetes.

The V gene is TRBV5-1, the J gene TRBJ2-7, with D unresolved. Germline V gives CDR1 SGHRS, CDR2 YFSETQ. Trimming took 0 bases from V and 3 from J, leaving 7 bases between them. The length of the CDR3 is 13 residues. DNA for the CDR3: TGCGCCAGCAGCTTGGACGGATTCTACGAGCAGTACTTC. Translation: CASSLDGFYEQYF.

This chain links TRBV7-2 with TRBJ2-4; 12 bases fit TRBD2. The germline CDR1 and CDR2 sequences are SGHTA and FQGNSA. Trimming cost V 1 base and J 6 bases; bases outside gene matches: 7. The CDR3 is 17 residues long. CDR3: CASSLGTSGLAGNIQYF. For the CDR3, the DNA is TGTGCCAGCAGCTTAGGGACCTCGGGACTAGCGGGAAACATTCAGTACTTC.